Below are 29 T cell receptor beta chains sequenced from a single sample in a study of blood T cell repertoires in COVID-19. The data were produced by immunoSEQ multiplex PCR, yet TCRdb's version contains in-frame clones alone and is incomplete. The repertoire consists of about 56,000 clones, with roughly 78% occurring once and the leading ten covering more than 8%. Input material: peripheral blood. All receptors come from a woman of 80 years or more with acute or convalescent COVID-19.

The V and J genes are TRBV28 and TRBJ2-6; TRBD1 is a possible D gene (6 bases). CDR3 size: 16 residues. The ends were cut back, 3 bases at V and 4 bases at J, with 13 bases in the middle. Germline-derived CDR1 and CDR2 are MDHEN and SYDVKM. The CDR3, as DNA: TGTGCCAGCAGTTTGCAGGGGCTCTACGGGGCCAACGTCCTGACTTTC. Translation: CASSLQGLYGANVLTF.

The chain employs TRBV9 and TRBJ1-5; D might be TRBD1 (5 bases). Looked up from germline, CDR1 is SGDLS and CDR2 is YYNGEE. CDR3 length: 14 amino acids. The V and J ends lost 7 bases and 7 bases respectively, with 18 bases between them. CDR3 sequence: CASGPAGFNQPQHF. As DNA, the CDR3 is TGTGCCAGCGGCCCGGCAGGGTTTAACCAGCCCCAGCATTTT.

DNA of the CDR3: TGTGCCACCACAAGCGGGGTGTACGCTGAAGCTTTCTTT. As protein: CATTSGVYAEAFF. This chain links TRBV25-1 with TRBJ1-1; D ambiguous. This CDR3 is built from 13 residues. From germline, CDR1 is MGHDK and CDR2 SYGVNS. The V end was cut by 10 bases, the J end by 6 bases, with 18 bases between. Looking up the rest from reference TRBV25-1 and TRBJ1-1 gives the full variable domain: EADIYQTPRYLVIGTGKKITLECSQTMGHDKMYWYQQDPGMELHLIHYSYGVNSTEKGDLSSESTVSRIRTEHFPLTLESARPSHTSQYLCATTSGVYAEAFFGQGTRLTVV.

This chain uses TRBV5-4 with TRBJ2-7; 11 bases are a match to TRBD1. Germline values: CDR1 SGHNT, CDR2 YYREEE (reference sequence). The length of the CDR3 is 15 residues. The J segment lost 4 bases and the V segment lost 0 bases, leaving 3 bases of the junction unmatched. CDR3 sequence: CASSLGGQGAYEQYF. The CDR3 coding sequence is TGTGCCAGCAGCTTGGGTGGACAGGGGGCTTACGAGCAGTACTTC.

The chain uses TRBV13 and TRBJ2-1, with D perhaps matching TRBD2 (5 bases). V dropped 4 bases and J dropped 2 bases, with 15 bases sitting between them. The CDR3 loop spans 16 amino acids. Per germline, CDR1 PRHDT and CDR2 FYEKMQ (reference sequence). CDR3 sequence (DNA): TGTGCCAGCAGCTGGAACGAGGGCCTTACCTACAATGAGCAGTTCTTC. Translation gives CASSWNEGLTYNEQFF.

This chain links TRBV4-2 with TRBJ2-1; no firm D call. The CDR3 contains 13 residues. V was pared by 3 bases and J by 9 bases, with 12 bases between. Per germline, CDR1 LGHNA and CDR2 YNFKEQ. The CDR3 here is CASSQRQDSEQFF. In DNA, the CDR3 is TGTGCCAGCAGCCAGCGTCAGGATAGTGAGCAGTTCTTC.

The rearrangement links TRBV5-1 to TRBJ2-5; a weak D match, TRBD2 (5 bases). Trimming removed 2 bases from V and 3 bases from J, with 5 bases in between. Germline CDR1 SGHRS, CDR2 YFSETQ. CDR3 length equals 12 residues. For the CDR3, the DNA is TGCGCCAGCAGCTTCGGGAAAGAGACCCAGTACTTC. Protein sequence: CASSFGKETQYF.

The V call is TRBV10-3, the J call TRBJ2-7; perhaps TRBD2 as D (6 bases). Between the trimmed V and J ends, which lost 6 bases and 6 bases, there was a span of 15 bases. The CDR3 runs 13 residues. Germline V gene sequence: CDR1 ENHRY, CDR2 SYGVKD. CDR3 nucleotide sequence: TGTGCCATCAGCCTCTCCCGGGGAGGCGAGCAGTACTTC. Amino acids: CAISLSRGGEQYF.

The chain uses TRBV11-2 and TRBJ2-3; 8 bases agree with TRBD2. The trim removed 4 bases at V and 0 bases at J, leaving 6 bases unmatched. Looked up from germline, CDR1 is SGHAT and CDR2 is FQNNGV. CDR3 size: 16 residues. CDR3 residues: CASSSGGGPSTDTQYF. The CDR3, as DNA: TGTGCCAGCAGCTCGGGAGGGGGGCCGAGCACAGATACGCAGTATTTT.

V and J are TRBV7-8 and TRBJ2-7; possible D gene TRBD1, 6 bases. Germline CDR1 SGHVS, CDR2 FQNEAQ. The V and J ends lost 7 bases and 6 bases respectively, with 10 bases between them. The CDR3 is 11 residues long. CDR3 loop: CASIQGREQYF. The CDR3 nucleotides are TGTGCCAGCATACAGGGACGCGAGCAGTACTTC.

As DNA, the CDR3 is TGTGCCAGCAGACGGGACAGCGGGGAGCTGTTTTTT. Protein product: CASRRDSGELFF. The J gene is TRBJ2-2, the V gene TRBV7-9; 7 nucleotides align to TRBD1. V lost 6 bases and J lost 7; bases outside the gene matches: 2. CDR3 size: 12 residues. Germline V lookup: CDR1 SEHNR, CDR2 FQNEAQ (reference sequence).

This clone was seen a few times. The V gene is TRBV11-2, the J gene TRBJ2-3; TRBD2 agrees at 11 bases. The CDR3 has 16 residues. Trimming took 1 base from V and 2 from J; bases not matched to a gene: 2. CDR1 is SGHAT, CDR2 FQNNGV, per germline. The CDR3 DNA sequence: TGTGCCAGCAGCTTAGGACTAGCGGGGACCACAGATACGCAGTATTTT. It encodes CASSLGLAGTTDTQYF.

In this sample, this clone turned up once. V gene TRBV18 combines with J gene TRBJ2-7; D may be TRBD2 (5 bases). CDR1 KGHSH and CDR2 LQKENI come from the germline V gene. CDR3 size: 15 residues. Between the trimmed V and J ends, which lost 4 bases and 4 bases, there was a span of 17 bases. CDR3 residues: CASSLTAGGYYEQYF. In DNA, the CDR3 is TGTGCCAGCTCACTCACTGCGGGCGGCTATTACGAGCAGTACTTC.

This rearrangement joins TRBV7-9 to TRBJ1-2; D is unresolved. The V end lost 3 bases, the J end lost 7 bases, and 9 bases lay between the germline ends. The CDR3 contains 12 residues. Germline lookup yields CDR1 SEHNR and CDR2 FQNEAQ (reference sequence). CDR3 bases: TGTGCCAGCAGCTTGACTAGTGGTGGCTACACCTTC. This gives the protein CASSLTSGGYTF.

This chain uses TRBV12-5 with TRBJ1-5, with D possibly being TRBD1 (6 bases). CDR1 is LGHNT and CDR2 is FRNRAP in the germline V gene. The CDR3 runs to 14 residues. The V end lost 8 bases, the J end lost 4 bases, and 15 bases lay between the germline ends. CDR3 loop: CASKGGYVNQPQHF. Written as DNA, the CDR3 is TGTGCTAGTAAGGGGGGGTATGTGAATCAGCCCCAGCATTTT.

The genes are TRBV3-1 (or the pseudogene TRBV3-2) and TRBJ2-3, with D possibly TRBD2 on 6 matching bases. The CDR3 sequence is 17 residues long. Germline CDR1 and CDR2: LGHDT and YNNKEL (reference sequence). Trimming took off 1 base at V and 2 bases at J, with 16 bases between the two ends. The CDR3 DNA reads as TGTGCCAGCAGCCAAGCCCTGGGGGGTCCTTCCACAGATACGCAGTATTTT. Its translation: CASSQALGGPSTDTQYF.

The chain recombines TRBV7-9 with TRBJ1-1; 7 bases fit TRBD1. The germline V gene encodes CDR1 SEHNR and CDR2 FQNEAQ (reference sequence). Trimming at V came to 2 bases and at J to 1 base, leaving 7 bases not matched to a gene. This CDR3 contains 16 residues. CDR3 coding DNA: TGTGCCAGCAGCTTATCCCAGGGGGTCAGGAACACTGAAGCTTTCTTT. The encoded protein is CASSLSQGVRNTEAFF.

With respect to this clone: A read error may account for a junction end that differs from germline. The CDR3 reads CASSLAPGGAVDGELFF. In DNA form, the CDR3 reads TGTGCCAGCAGCCTAGCCCCAGGGGGCGCAGTCGACGGGGAGCTGTTTTTT. The V call is TRBV7-2, the J call TRBJ2-2; 8 positions agree with TRBD1. Germline CDR1 and CDR2: SGHTA and FQGNSA. The length of the CDR3 is 17 residues.

This sequence joins TRBV28 and TRBJ1-3; no clear D. V lost 8 bases and J lost 1, with 12 bases in between. Germline V lookup: CDR1 MDHEN, CDR2 SYDVKM. The length of the CDR3 is 14 residues. The CDR3 region is CASSQSQSGNTIYF. CDR3 in DNA: TGTGCCAGCTCCCAGTCGCAATCTGGAAACACCATATATTTT.

There are a few counts of this clone. The gene calls are TRBV28 and TRBJ2-5, with TRBD1 matching over 7 bases. Trimming cost V 5 bases and J 5 bases; bases outside gene matches: 8. Germline V gene data show CDR1 as MDHEN and CDR2 as SYDVKM. The CDR3 has 14 residues. The CDR3 spells CASSPKTGRETQYF. Written as DNA, the CDR3 is TGTGCCAGCAGTCCCAAGACAGGGCGGGAGACCCAGTACTTC.

This sequence joins TRBV10-3 and TRBJ1-1, with a tentative D call TRBD1 (6 bases). CDR3 length: 13 amino acids. V dropped 1 base and J dropped 6 bases, with 9 bases sitting between them. Germline CDR1 ENHRY, CDR2 SYGVKD. Here the CDR3 DNA reads TGTGCCATCAGTGAGTTACAGGGCGCTGAAGCTTTCTTT. The encoded protein is CAISELQGAEAFF.

This chain connects TRBV2 to TRBJ2-3; no clear D. This CDR3 spans 16 amino acids. V lost 3 bases, J lost 0 bases, and 13 bases lay in between. CDR1 and CDR2 (germline): SNHLY, FYNNEI. CDR3 nucleotide sequence: TGTGCCAGCAGTGATCCCCAGTCCTCTAGCACAGATACGCAGTATTTT. Encoded protein: CASSDPQSSSTDTQYF.

V usage is TRBV19 and J usage is TRBJ2-2; D unclear. The CDR3 has 14 amino acids. V was trimmed by 4 bases and J by 6 bases, leaving 12 bases between them. Germline CDR1 reads LNHDA; CDR2 reads SQIVND (reference sequence). The CDR3 bases are TGTGCCAGTAGTAGGGCTACCGCCGCCGGGGAGCTGTTTTTT. Amino acids: CASSRATAAGELFF.

The chain uses TRBV6-4 and TRBJ1-2; 7 bases are a match to TRBD1. V lost 6 bases to trimming and J lost 8 bases; unmatched junction nucleotides: 9. This CDR3 has 13 residues. Germline CDR1 and CDR2: MRHNA and SNTAGT. The CDR3 DNA sequence: TGTGCCAGCAGCCCCCAGGGGGAGCGAGGCTACACCTTC. It codes for CASSPQGERGYTF.

This clone was observed once. The chain couples TRBV9 to TRBJ2-2, with D hard to call. Per germline, CDR1 SGDLS and CDR2 YYNGEE. This CDR3 is built from 16 residues. Trimming shortened V by 0 bases and J by 0 bases, and 9 bases separated the two germline ends. CDR3 residues: CASSVANLANTGELFF. The CDR3 region has the DNA TGTGCCAGCAGCGTAGCCAACCTAGCGAACACCGGGGAGCTGTTTTTT.

The genes are TRBV21-1 and TRBJ2-7; the D call TRBD1 from the table was never checked on the DNA. TRBV21-1 is given as a pseudogene. This CDR3 region has 17 residues. The DNA of the CDR3 is TGTGCCAGCAGCAAGAAGGGGAAGGTCTGGGGGCAGTACGAGCAGTACTTC. The encoded protein is CASSKKGKVWGQYEQYF.

This rearrangement joins TRBV5-4 to TRBJ1-2; D may be TRBD1 (6 bases). V lost 0 bases and J lost 2, with 11 bases in between. The germline V gene encodes CDR1 SGHNT and CDR2 YYREEE (reference sequence). There are 15 residues in the CDR3. CDR3 region: CASSLALGQNYGYTF. DNA of the CDR3: TGTGCCAGCAGCTTGGCCCTAGGACAGAACTATGGCTACACCTTC.

This clone has just a few counts. The same CDR3 is also encoded by other DNA sequences in this sample. The chain joins TRBV15 to TRBJ1-2; 9 bases fit TRBD1. The junction had 10 bases not matched to a gene; V was cut back by 5 bases and J by 6 bases. From germline, CDR1 is LNHNV and CDR2 YYDKDF (reference sequence). The CDR3 spans 15 residues. This chain's CDR3 is CATSRPGTGNHGYTF. CDR3 sequence (DNA): TGTGCCACCAGCCGTCCCGGGACAGGGAACCATGGCTACACCTTC.

The chain couples TRBV7-9 to TRBJ2-2; D might be TRBD2 (5 bases). CDR1 is SEHNR, CDR2 FQNEAQ, per germline (reference sequence). CDR3 length: 16 residues. Trimming pared 5 bases from V and 3 bases from J, leaving 16 bases between. The CDR3 nucleotides read TGTGCCAGCAGCCAAACACTAGTGGAGGACACCGGGGAGCTGTTTTTT. It yields the protein CASSQTLVEDTGELFF.